The text below deals with one T cell receptor beta chain. This specimen comes from a study of cytomegalovirus exposure and HLA in healthy donors. About the study: An early release of data contained about 85 million unique TCRs, which came from HLA-typed donors. Clustering assigned 81% of the roughly 420 genotyped donors to the Caucasian-associated ancestry cluster.

Trimming cost V 1 base and J 6 bases, with 13 bases left between them. The V gene's germline CDR1 is SGHAT and CDR2 FQNNGV. The CDR3 spans 14 residues. Both 60 Vbeta primers and 13 Jbeta primers went into the PCR. Study processing details: Around 11 million shared chains were among approximately 87 million unique TCR beta chains counted in a later analysis. Sequenced by immunoSEQ multiplex PCR; TCRdb stores in-frame clones only, minus some. V and J calls and clone size are those listed in that table; D and trimming were worked out from the DNA. This sample yields 95,000 to 150,000 clones, of which about four fifths are seen a single time; approximately 8.8% belongs to the top ten.

The sequencing sample was made of PBMCs. The source of this sequence is a female donor in good health and CMV-seropositive. The V gene is TRBV11-2, the J gene TRBJ2-7, with D possibly matching TRBD2 (6 bases). CDR3 nucleotide sequence: TGTGCCAGCAGCTTAGGGGACTTAATACGCGAGCAGTACTTC. It yields the protein CASSLGDLIREQYF. Using reference TRBV11-2 and TRBJ2-7 for the parts outside the CDR3, the full variable domain is EAGVAQSPRYKIIEKRQSVAFWCNPISGHATLYWYQQILGQGPKLLIQFQNNGVVDDSQLPKDRFSAERLKGVDSTLKIQPAKLEDSAVYLCASSLGDLIREQYFGPGTRLTVT.